The rows below give T cell receptor beta chains drawn from one sample of a study of long-term antiretroviral therapy in people with HIV. Sequencing was performed with immunoSEQ multiplex PCR; in TCRdb, only in-frame clones are kept and a portion is missing. Of 20,000 to 25,000 clones listed, over 70% are singletons. The sequencing here drew on unsorted PBMCs, taken 0.3 years after starting antiretroviral therapy. Receptors originate from a man in his forties or fifties with HIV. The CDR3 runs from the conserved cysteine through the conserved F or W. The order of the fields is D gene, J gene, V gene, CDR3 protein, CDR3 DNA. A D gene is named only where the DNA matches it firmly.

d_call: .
j_call: TRBJ1-1
v_call: TRBV6-6
cdr3_aa: CASKSGRETAEAFF
cdr3_nt: TGTGCCAGCAAATCGGGCAGGGAAACCGCTGAAGCTTTCTTT

d_call: .
j_call: TRBJ2-5
v_call: TRBV4-1
cdr3_aa: CASSRPGKETQYF
cdr3_nt: TGCGCCAGCAGCCGGCCTGGTAAAGAGACCCAGTACTTC

d_call: TRBD1
j_call: TRBJ2-7
v_call: TRBV7-6
cdr3_aa: CASSHGQGPSYEQYF
cdr3_nt: TGTGCCAGCAGCCACGGACAGGGACCTTCCTACGAGCAGTACTTC

d_call: .
j_call: TRBJ1-2
v_call: TRBV29-1
cdr3_aa: CSVVGFYGYTF
cdr3_nt: TGCAGCGTTGTGGGTTTCTATGGCTACACCTTC

d_call: TRBD1
j_call: TRBJ2-7
v_call: TRBV5-1
cdr3_aa: CASSKGQGAYEQYF
cdr3_nt: TGCGCCAGCTCCAAGGGGCAGGGGGCCTACGAGCAGTACTTC

d_call: .
j_call: TRBJ2-6
v_call: TRBV7-2
cdr3_aa: CASSLAKNVRRSGANVLTF
cdr3_nt: TGTGCCAGCAGCTTAGCGAAGAATGTGAGGCGCTCTGGGGCCAACGTCCTGACTTTC

d_call: .
j_call: TRBJ2-1
v_call: TRBV7-6
cdr3_aa: CASSTRAGNEQFF
cdr3_nt: TGTGCCAGCAGTACCCGGGCTGGCAATGAGCAGTTCTTC

d_call: .
j_call: TRBJ2-3
v_call: TRBV9
cdr3_aa: CASSGQSGLSTDTQYF
cdr3_nt: TGTGCCAGCAGCGGCCAATCGGGACTCAGCACAGATACGCAGTATTTT

d_call: .
j_call: TRBJ2-3
v_call: TRBV29-1
cdr3_aa: CTFTRGASTDTQYF
cdr3_nt: TGCACCTTCACAAGGGGGGCTAGCACAGATACGCAGTATTTT

d_call: .
j_call: TRBJ2-1
v_call: TRBV19
cdr3_aa: CASIGAMNEQFF
cdr3_nt: TGTGCCAGTATAGGAGCGATGAATGAGCAGTTCTTC

d_call: TRBD2
j_call: TRBJ2-3
v_call: TRBV28
cdr3_aa: CASSPGTSGREIRTDTQYF
cdr3_nt: TGTGCCAGCAGTCCCGGGACTAGCGGGAGGGAGATTCGCACAGATACGCAGTATTTT